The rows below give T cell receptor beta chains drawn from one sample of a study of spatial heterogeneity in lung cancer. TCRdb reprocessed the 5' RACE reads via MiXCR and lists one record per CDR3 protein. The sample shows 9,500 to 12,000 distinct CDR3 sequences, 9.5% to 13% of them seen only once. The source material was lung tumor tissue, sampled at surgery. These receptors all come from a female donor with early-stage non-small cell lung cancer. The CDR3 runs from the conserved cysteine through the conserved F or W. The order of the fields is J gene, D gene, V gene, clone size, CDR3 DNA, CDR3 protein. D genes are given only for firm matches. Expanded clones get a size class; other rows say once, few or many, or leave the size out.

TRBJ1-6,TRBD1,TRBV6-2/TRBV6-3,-,TGTGCCAGCAGTCCTGGGACAGGGGGTTTCTCACCCCTCCACTTT,CASSPGTGGFSPLHF
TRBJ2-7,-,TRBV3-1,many,TGTGCCAGCAGCCAGACACAGGGAGAAGGGTACGAGCAGTACTTC,CASSQTQGEGYEQYF
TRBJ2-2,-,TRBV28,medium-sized,TGTGCCAGCAGCAGGACAGCTATTACCGGGGAGCTGTTTTTT,CASSRTAITGELFF
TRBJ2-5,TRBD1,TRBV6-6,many,TGTGCCAGCACTTTAGGGGGCCGCACCCAAGAGACCCAGTACTTC,CASTLGGRTQETQYF
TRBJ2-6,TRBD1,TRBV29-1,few,TGCAGCGTCCTGGACAGGGCTGGGGCCAACGTCCTGACTTTC,CSVLDRAGANVLTF
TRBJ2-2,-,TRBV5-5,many,TGTGCCAGCAGCTTGCAGCGGGCGGCCGGGGAGCTGTTTTTT,CASSLQRAAGELFF
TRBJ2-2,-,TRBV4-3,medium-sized,TGCGCCAGCAGCCAAGATACGGATGGCACCGGGGAGCTGTTTTTT,CASSQDTDGTGELFF
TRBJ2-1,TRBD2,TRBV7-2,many,TGTGCCAGCAGCTTAACTAGCGGGAGAGGGGGGTCCAATGAGCAGTTCTTC,CASSLTSGRGGSNEQFF
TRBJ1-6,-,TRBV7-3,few,TGTGCCAGCAGCTTAACGGGGGACGGAGATTCACCCCTCCACTTT,CASSLTGDGDSPLHF
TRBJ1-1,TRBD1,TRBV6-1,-,TGTGCCAGCAGTAAATCCGACAGGGACTCTGAAGCTTTCTTT,CASSKSDRDSEAFF
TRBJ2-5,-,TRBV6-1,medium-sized,TGTGCCAGCAGTGAGGTAACAGGGTGGGAGACCCAGTACTTC,CASSEVTGWETQYF
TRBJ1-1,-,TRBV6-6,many,TGTGCCAGCAGCCCCGGACAGAGTTACATTGAAGCTTTCTTT,CASSPGQSYIEAFF
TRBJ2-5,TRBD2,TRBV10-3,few,TGTGCCATCAGTGCGGGACTAGGAGGCGAGACCCAGTACTTC,CAISAGLGGETQYF
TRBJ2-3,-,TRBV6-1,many,TGTGCCAGCAGTATAGGACTTACCACAGATACGCAGTATTTT,CASSIGLTTDTQYF
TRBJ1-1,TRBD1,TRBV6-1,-,TGTGCCAGCAGTGAGGGGACAGGACACCCGAACACTGAAGCTTTCTTT,CASSEGTGHPNTEAFF
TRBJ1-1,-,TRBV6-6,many,TGTGCCAGCAGTTTAGGGTTGGCTGAAGCTTTCTTT,CASSLGLAEAFF